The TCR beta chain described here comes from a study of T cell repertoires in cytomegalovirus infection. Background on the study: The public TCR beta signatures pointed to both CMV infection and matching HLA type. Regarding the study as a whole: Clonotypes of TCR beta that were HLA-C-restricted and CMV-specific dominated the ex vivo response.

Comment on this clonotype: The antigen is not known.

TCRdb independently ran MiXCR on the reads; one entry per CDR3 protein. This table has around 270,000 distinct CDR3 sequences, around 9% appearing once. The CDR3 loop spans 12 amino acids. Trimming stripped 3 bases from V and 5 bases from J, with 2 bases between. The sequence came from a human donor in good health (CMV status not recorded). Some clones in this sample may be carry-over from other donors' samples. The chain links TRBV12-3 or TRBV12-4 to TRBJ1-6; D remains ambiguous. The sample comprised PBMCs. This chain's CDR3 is CASSLNNSPLHF. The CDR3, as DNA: TGTGCCAGCAGTTTGAATAATTCACCCCTCCACTTT.